The sequence of this TCR beta chain was determined in a study of shared clonotypes between healthy human individuals. Study in general: The study used three CD4 naive, three CD4 memory, two CD8 naive and one CD8 memory plate per donor.

In the original processing: Filtering differed, since immunoSEQ gave only junction sequences and no quality scores. Method: immunoSEQ multiplex PCR; TCRdb's copy keeps in-frame clones and lacks some. From that table come the V and J calls and clone size; the DNA was used to work out D and trimming. Of 500,000 to 550,000 clones listed, 95% to 96% are singletons. The CDR3 sequence is 17 residues long. Germline lookup yields CDR1 MNHEY and CDR2 SMNVEV (reference sequence). The V and J ends lost 9 bases and 3 bases respectively, with 27 bases between them. This TCR derives from a woman younger than 45 in good health. The specimen sequenced was naive CD4+ T cells sorted from blood. As to subset: CD45RA+ positively selected. The chain recombines TRBV27 with TRBJ2-7, with TRBD2 as a possible D gene (6 bases). The CDR3 DNA follows: TGTGCCAGTGCCCCGCCAGCTGGACGGAGGGGTAACTACGAGCAGTACTTC. It specifies CASAPPAGRRGNYEQYF.